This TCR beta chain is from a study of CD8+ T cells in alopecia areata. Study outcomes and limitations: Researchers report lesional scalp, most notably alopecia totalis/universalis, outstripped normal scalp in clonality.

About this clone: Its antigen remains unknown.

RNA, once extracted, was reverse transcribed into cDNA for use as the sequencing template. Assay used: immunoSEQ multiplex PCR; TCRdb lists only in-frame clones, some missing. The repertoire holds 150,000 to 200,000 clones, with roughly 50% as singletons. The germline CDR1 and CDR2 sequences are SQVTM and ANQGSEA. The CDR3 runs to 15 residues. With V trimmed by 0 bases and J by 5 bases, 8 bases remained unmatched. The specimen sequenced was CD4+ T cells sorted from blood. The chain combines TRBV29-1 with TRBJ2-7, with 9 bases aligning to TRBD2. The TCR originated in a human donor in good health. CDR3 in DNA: TGCAGCGTTGAAGATCCTAGCGGGGTTCAGGACGAGCAGTACTTC. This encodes CSVEDPSGVQDEQYF.